Listed here are 11 T cell receptor beta chains from one sample, sequenced in a study of shared clonotypes between healthy human individuals. This table comes from immunoSEQ multiplex PCR, and its TCRdb copy is limited to in-frame clones, with some not included. The sample yields 600,000 to 750,000 clones, less than 95% seen once. Sequenced sample: memory CD8+ T cells from PBMCs. Subset in this sample: CD45RO+ cells pooled with CCR7-negative TemRA cells. These receptors all stem from a man aged 18 to 35 in good health. Some clones in this sample may be carry-over from other donors' samples.

The chain couples TRBV6-6 to TRBJ2-7; 9 bases map to TRBD2. CDR1 MNHNY and CDR2 SVGAGI come from the germline V gene (reference sequence). The V segment lost 1 base and the J segment 6 bases; nucleotides outside the gene matches: 10. The CDR3 has 16 residues. DNA for the CDR3: TGTGCCAGCAGTTACTATTCCCAGGGAGCGGGAGGCGAGCAGTACTTC. This sequence encodes CASSYYSQGAGGEQYF.

In its sample, this clone was seen once. The chain links TRBV4-1 to TRBJ2-7; maybe TRBD2 (5 bases). Per the germline V gene, CDR1 is MGHRA and CDR2 is YSYEKL. The length of the CDR3 is 17 residues. V lost 3 bases to trimming and J lost 0 bases, with 18 bases between them. Written as DNA, the CDR3 is TGCGCCAGCAGCCAGTTCCCACCGGGGATTAGCTCCTACGAGCAGTACTTC. Protein product: CASSQFPPGISSYEQYF.

The gene calls are TRBV15 and TRBJ2-1, with 8 positions matching TRBD2. The CDR3 runs 16 residues. Germline assignment: CDR1 LNHNV and CDR2 YYDKDF (reference sequence). Trimming cost V 3 bases and J 3 bases; bases outside gene matches: 7. The CDR3 region has the DNA TGTGCCACCAGCAGGTGGGTGGCGGGAGGCTACAATGAGCAGTTCTTC. This codes for CATSRWVAGGYNEQFF. The full variable domain, in which reference TRBV15 and TRBJ2-1 provide the parts outside the CDR3, is DAMVIQNPRYQVTQFGKPVTLSCSQTLNHNVMYWYQQKSSQAPKLLFHYYDKDFNNEADTPDNFQSRRPNTSFCFLDIRSPGLGDTAMYLCATSRWVAGGYNEQFFGPGTRLTVL.

The chain recombines TRBV27 with TRBJ1-4, with 8 bases identical to TRBD1. J was trimmed by 5 bases and V by 6 bases; bases with no gene match: 5. Germline V gene data show CDR1 as MNHEY and CDR2 as SMNVEV (reference sequence). The CDR3 covers 14 residues. The CDR3 loop reads CASRRTGSNEKLFF. In DNA, the CDR3 is TGTGCCAGCAGACGGACAGGGAGCAATGAAAAACTGTTTTTT.

The chain joins TRBV7-6 to TRBJ1-2, with 8 positions matching TRBD1. The CDR3 is made up of 17 amino acids. Germline trimming cut 4 bases from V and 4 bases from J; bases unmatched to any gene: 14. Germline V gene sequence: CDR1 SGHVS, CDR2 FNYEAQ. The CDR3 loop reads CASSSRTGLRHGYGYTF. The DNA for the CDR3 is TGTGCCAGCAGCTCACGGACAGGGTTGCGGCATGGCTATGGCTACACCTTC.

This chain links TRBV2 with TRBJ2-1; TRBD2 aligns across 7 bases. The germline CDR1 and CDR2 sequences are SNHLY and FYNNEI. The CDR3 totals 15 residues. V shed 2 bases and J 10 bases; nucleotides not matched to a gene: 11. The DNA of the CDR3 is TGTGCCAGCAGTGAACGAATGATGGCCGGGAGGGAGCAGTTCTTC. Encoded protein: CASSERMMAGREQFF.

This clone has a handful of counts. This chain joins TRBV9 and TRBJ1-1; TRBD1 aligns across 7 bases. Per germline, CDR1 SGDLS and CDR2 YYNGEE. The ends lost 4 bases at V and 6 bases at J; junction bases unmatched: 6. CDR3 length equals 13 residues. The CDR3 sequence is CASSPRGWPEAFF. Here the CDR3 DNA reads TGTGCCAGCAGCCCCAGGGGGTGGCCTGAAGCTTTCTTT.

The gene calls are TRBV9 and TRBJ1-1; 7 bases agree with TRBD1. From germline, CDR1 is SGDLS and CDR2 YYNGEE. The CDR3 has 14 residues. The ends lost 4 bases at V and 2 bases at J; junction bases unmatched: 5. CDR3 sequence: CASSPTGKNTEAFF. The DNA for the CDR3 is TGTGCCAGCAGCCCGACAGGGAAAAACACTGAAGCTTTCTTT. Looking up the rest from reference TRBV9 and TRBJ1-1 gives the full variable domain: DSGVTQTPKHLITATGQRVTLRCSPRSGDLSVYWYQQSLDQGLQFLIQYYNGEERAKGNILERFSAQQFPDLHSELNLSSLELGDSALYFCASSPTGKNTEAFFGQGTRLTVV.

V and J are TRBV6-4 and TRBJ2-7; 11 bases map to TRBD2. V was pared by 0 bases and J by 4 bases, with 8 bases of the junction left unmatched. This CDR3 region has 17 residues. Germline values: CDR1 MRHNA, CDR2 SNTAGT. The CDR3 DNA reads TGTGCCAGCAGTGACTCGGTAGCGGGAGGGCCGAGGTACGAGCAGTACTTC. It codes for CASSDSVAGGPRYEQYF.

The rearrangement links TRBV4-1 to TRBJ2-1; 9 bases align to TRBD2. The CDR3 spans 18 residues. V shed 0 bases, J shed 1 base, and the junction held 7 bases outside the gene matches. Germline V gene sequence: CDR1 MGHRA, CDR2 YSYEKL. CDR3 in amino acids: CASSQDLIAGVSYNEQFF. For the CDR3, the DNA is TGCGCCAGCAGCCAAGACCTCATAGCGGGAGTGTCCTACAATGAGCAGTTCTTC.

The CDR3 DNA sequence: TGTGCCAGTAGTATATCGTTGGGGACGGCAACTGAAGCTTTCTTT. Its protein is CASSISLGTATEAFF. The chain combines TRBV19 with TRBJ1-1, with D maybe TRBD1 (5 bases). Germline CDR1 LNHDA, CDR2 SQIVND (reference sequence). The CDR3 has 15 residues. V was clipped by 2 bases and J by 5 bases, with 15 bases between them.